A single sample gave rise to the 7 T cell receptor beta chains below, sequenced in a study of T cell responses to AZD1222 COVID-19 vaccine. Assay: immunoSEQ multiplex PCR; the TCRdb copy retains only in-frame clones and omits some. Seen here are around 170,000 clones, 88% observed once, and the top ten hold roughly 12%. Here the sequenced sample was peripheral blood, taken 28 days after the second AZD1222 dose. The receptors were sampled from an adult who received the AZD1222 COVID-19 vaccine.

The chain employs TRBV24-1 and TRBJ2-5; D unclear. CDR3 length: 13 residues. Germline V gene sequence: CDR1 KGHDR, CDR2 SFDVKD. V lost 4 bases and J 3 bases, leaving 8 bases between the germline ends. CDR3 sequence: CATSDAFEETQYF. The CDR3 DNA follows: TGTGCCACCAGTGACGCATTTGAAGAGACCCAGTACTTC.

The genes are TRBV11-3 and TRBJ2-5; D might be TRBD1 (6 bases). This CDR3 comprises 13 residues. Germline-derived CDR1 and CDR2 are SGHNT and YENEEA. V shed 3 bases and J shed 2 bases, with 7 bases lying between them. CDR3 amino acids: CASSLGQQETQYF. CDR3 DNA: TGTGCCAGCAGCTTGGGACAACAAGAGACCCAGTACTTC.

The chain has TRBV18 and TRBJ1-1; 7 bases fit TRBD1. Looked up from germline, CDR1 is KGHSH and CDR2 is LQKENI. V lost 3 bases to trimming and J lost 7 bases; unmatched junction nucleotides: 5. This CDR3 has 13 residues. CDR3: CASSPGQNFEAFF. CDR3 DNA sequence: TGTGCCAGCTCACCGGGACAGAATTTTGAAGCTTTCTTT.

The V gene is TRBV5-8, the J gene TRBJ2-7, with 10 bases matching TRBD1. There are 14 residues in the CDR3. V lost 5 bases and J lost 2; bases outside the gene matches: 4. The germline CDR1 and CDR2 sequences are SGHTS and YDEGEE. The chain's CDR3 is CASSRDRGAYEQYF. As DNA, the CDR3 is TGTGCCAGCAGTCGGGACAGGGGCGCCTACGAGCAGTACTTC.

V and J are TRBV6-1 and TRBJ2-5; 10 bases agree with TRBD2. The V gene's germline CDR1 is MNHNS and CDR2 SASEGT. This CDR3 has 17 residues. Trimming removed 4 bases from V and 5 bases from J; junction bases left unmatched: 13. The CDR3 sequence: CASSGSGGRGSLETQYF. DNA of the CDR3: TGTGCCAGCAGTGGTAGCGGGGGGAGAGGGTCGTTGGAGACCCAGTACTTC.

V usage is TRBV12-5 and J usage is TRBJ1-1; no clear D. Germline V gene lookup returns CDR1 LGHNT and CDR2 FRNRAP. The CDR3 spans 13 residues. The V end was cut by 5 bases, the J end by 4 bases, with 11 bases between. The CDR3 sequence is CASGPGPPTEAFF. In DNA, the CDR3 is TGTGCTAGTGGTCCGGGCCCGCCCACTGAAGCTTTCTTT.

V gene TRBV20-1 combines with J gene TRBJ1-4; D call uncertain. CDR1 and CDR2 (germline): DFQATT, SNEGSKA (reference sequence). V lost 2 bases and J lost 8, with 6 bases in between. The CDR3 spans 11 residues. DNA of the CDR3: TGCAGTGCTAGAAAACCAGAAAAACTGTTTTTT. It is translated as CSARKPEKLFF.